The clone carrying this T cell receptor (beta chain) was recorded a few times. The antigen remains undetermined. One end of the junction does not line up with germline, which may come from a read error. This specimen belongs to a study of CD8 T cells in ankylosing spondylitis. General study findings and limits: A TCR beta motif of about eight highly homologous variants seemed to mark ankylosing spondylitis blood.

The CDR3 has 12 residues. Germline V gene lookup returns CDR1 DFQATT and CDR2 SNEGSKA (reference sequence). Construction of TCR beta libraries was performed using quantitative 5'-RACE with molecular barcodes. Via MiXCR, TCRdb re-called the 5' RACE reads, giving one row per CDR3 protein. Of over 450,000 distinct CDR3 sequences listed, about 12% were seen once; the top ten hold under 7.5%. The gene calls are TRBV20-1 and TRBJ1-1; the D is unclear. Sequenced material: blood, either unsorted or a sorted T cell fraction (not recorded which). The sequence derives from a male donor with ankylosing spondylitis. CDR3 loop: CSASNQNIEAFF. The CDR3 DNA reads as TGCAGTGCTAGTAATCAGAACATTGAAGCTTTCTTT.